Listed below are T cell receptor beta chains from one sample, sequenced in a study of blood T cell repertoires in COVID-19. Data came from immunoSEQ multiplex PCR; TCRdb stores just in-frame clones and leaves some out. The sample includes roughly 110,000 clones, about three quarters of them seen just once. The sequenced sample was peripheral blood. These TCRs come from an older man with acute or convalescent COVID-19. Both conserved end residues are part of each CDR3. A D gene is named only where the DNA matches it firmly. The listing skips clone size in some rows; elsewhere it reads once, few, many or a size class.

clone_size	v_call	d_call	j_call	cdr3_aa	cdr3_nt
.	TRBV19	.	TRBJ1-1	CASSIEARDTGRNTEAFF	TGTGCCAGTAGTATAGAGGCCAGGGACACAGGGCGGAACACTGAAGCTTTCTTT
.	TRBV11-2	TRBD1	TRBJ1-4	CASIGQDEKLFF	TGTGCCAGCATAGGACAGGATGAAAAACTGTTTTTT
.	TRBV11-3	.	TRBJ2-7	CASFLDNEETGQYF	TGTGCCAGCTTTCTGGATAACGAAGAGACGGGGCAGTACTTC
once	TRBV2	TRBD1	TRBJ1-6	CASTRDSNSPLHF	TGTGCCAGTACACGGGACAGTAATTCACCCCTCCACTTT
.	TRBV19	.	TRBJ1-3	CATVGRGGGQGSGNTIYF	TGTGCCACCGTCGGCCGTGGCGGGGGCCAGGGGTCTGGAAACACCATATATTTT
.	TRBV12-3/TRBV12-4	TRBD1	TRBJ2-1	CASGKGQWGEQFF	TGTGCCAGCGGAAAGGGACAGTGGGGTGAGCAGTTCTTC
.	TRBV19	.	TRBJ1-5	CASSIEMTRGNQPQHF	TGTGCCAGTAGTATAGAAATGACTCGGGGCAATCAGCCCCAGCATTTT
.	TRBV7-9	.	TRBJ2-5	CASSPSNEETQYF	TGTGCCAGCAGCCCGAGTAACGAAGAGACCCAGTACTTC
few	TRBV4-1	.	TRBJ1-3	CASSQEPGRSGNTIYF	TGCGCCAGCAGCCAAGAACCCGGCAGGTCTGGAAACACCATATATTTT
once	TRBV19	TRBD1	TRBJ1-2	CASTTGGYGGRGYTF	TGTGCCAGTACCACAGGGGGGTATGGAGGGAGAGGCTACACCTTC
.	TRBV3-1/TRBV3-2	.	TRBJ1-1	CASSRRAGTEAFF	TGTGCCAGCAGCCGCAGGGCCGGCACTGAAGCTTTCTTT
many	TRBV7-8	.	TRBJ1-6	CASSFGAGQSSPLHF	TGTGCCAGCAGCTTTGGGGCAGGGCAAAGTTCACCCCTCCACTTT
.	TRBV18	TRBD1	TRBJ1-5	CASSPDRIQPQHF	TGTGCCAGCTCACCGGACAGGATACAGCCCCAGCATTTT
few	TRBV10-3	.	TRBJ1-2	CAISESTGKGNGYTF	TGTGCCATCAGTGAGTCAACAGGGAAGGGGAATGGCTACACCTTC
once	TRBV15	.	TRBJ1-2	CATSRDWQGNYGYTF	TGTGCCACCAGCAGAGATTGGCAGGGCAACTATGGCTACACCTTC
.	TRBV18	TRBD1	TRBJ2-7	CASSPLETGAYEQYF	TGTGCCAGCTCACCACTAGAGACAGGGGCCTACGAGCAGTACTTC